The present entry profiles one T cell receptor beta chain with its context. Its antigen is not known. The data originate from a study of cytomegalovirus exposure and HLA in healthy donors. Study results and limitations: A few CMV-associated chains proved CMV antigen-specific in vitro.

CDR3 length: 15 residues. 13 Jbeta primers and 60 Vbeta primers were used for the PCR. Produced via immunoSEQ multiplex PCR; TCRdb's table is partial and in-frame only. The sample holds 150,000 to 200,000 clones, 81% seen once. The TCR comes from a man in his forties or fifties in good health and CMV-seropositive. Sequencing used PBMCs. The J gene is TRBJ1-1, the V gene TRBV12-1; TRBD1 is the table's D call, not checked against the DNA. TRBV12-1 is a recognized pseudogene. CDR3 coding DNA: TGTGCCAGCAGCTTCGCTGGACAGGCGGCGACTGAAGCTTTCTTT. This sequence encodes CASSFAGQAATEAFF.